A selection of T cell receptor beta chains follows, all from one sample in a study of CD8 T cells in Susac syndrome. TCRdb ran MiXCR on the immunoSEQ multiplex PCR reads and lists one entry per CDR3 protein. This sample carries around 300,000 distinct CDR3 sequences, over 75% of them seen once, and the ten largest clones take 0.21%. The sequenced sample was CD8+ T cells from PBMCs. The receptors derive from a human donor with multiple sclerosis. Each CDR3 is given with its conserved first and last residue. D genes are given only for firm matches. Some rows have no size entry. The others give once, few or many, or a class for an expanded clone.

TRBV24-1,.,TRBJ2-7,.,TGTGCCACCAGTGATCCAGACAAACCCGAGCAGTACTTC,CATSDPDKPEQYF
TRBV15,.,TRBJ2-7,.,TGTGCCACCAGCAGAGATGGGGGAACCAGCTACGGGCAGTACTTC,CATSRDGGTSYGQYF
TRBV11-2,.,TRBJ1-1,TRBD1,TGTGCCAGCAGCTTCAGGACAGGGAGAAACACTGAAGCTTTCTTT,CASSFRTGRNTEAFF
TRBV5-4,few,TRBJ2-3,.,TGTGCCAGCAGCCTTGTCGAGATCAGCACAGATACGCAGTATTTT,CASSLVEISTDTQYF
TRBV28,once,TRBJ2-1,.,TGTGCCAGCACCCTTGGGACCAATGAGCAGTTCTTC,CASTLGTNEQFF
TRBV5-6,.,TRBJ1-1,.,TGTGCCAGCAGCTCTACGGTGTATTACCGGAACACTGAAGCTTTCTTT,CASSSTVYYRNTEAFF
TRBV6-5,.,TRBJ1-2,.,TGTGCCAGCAGTTACGACAGTGAGGGCTATGGCTACACCTTC,CASSYDSEGYGYTF
TRBV9,.,TRBJ2-1,.,TGTGCCAGCAGCGTAGAACTAGAGGTCTACAATGAGCAGTTCTTC,CASSVELEVYNEQFF
TRBV6-9,.,TRBJ2-3,TRBD1,TGTGCCAGCAGTTATGGGGACAGGACATCCACAGATACGCAGTATTTT,CASSYGDRTSTDTQYF
TRBV19,.,TRBJ1-5,.,TGTGCCAGTAGGCACAGGGATAGCAATCAGCCCCAGCATTTT,CASRHRDSNQPQHF
TRBV20-1,.,TRBJ2-7,.,TGCAGTGCTAGAGACACTCCCGGGACACCGTCCTACGAGCAGTACTTC,CSARDTPGTPSYEQYF
TRBV13,.,TRBJ2-1,TRBD1,TGTGCCAGCAGCTCGGACAGGGGCGCCTACAATGAGCAGTTCTTC,CASSSDRGAYNEQFF
TRBV19,.,TRBJ2-2,TRBD1,TGTGCCAGTACTTCAGGGACAGGGGGAACCGGGGAGCTGTTTTTT,CASTSGTGGTGELFF
TRBV28,.,TRBJ2-1,TRBD1,TGTGCCAGCAGCCTCACAGGGGGCTTCTACAATGAGCAGTTCTTC,CASSLTGGFYNEQFF
TRBV9,.,TRBJ2-2,TRBD1,TGTGCCAGCAGCGTAGGCACAGGGGGCTACGGGGAGCTGTTTTTT,CASSVGTGGYGELFF
TRBV7-9,.,TRBJ2-5,.,TGTGCCAGCAGCTTACTTAGCGTTTACCAAGAGACCCAGTACTTC,CASSLLSVYQETQYF
TRBV5-1,.,TRBJ2-1,TRBD2,TGCGCCAGCAGCGAACTAGCGTCCGACTATGAGCAGTTCTTC,CASSELASDYEQFF
TRBV12-3/TRBV12-4,.,TRBJ2-2,.,TGTGCCAGCAGGGGGGAACGGGAGAGCACCGGGGAGCTGTTTTTT,CASRGERESTGELFF
TRBV12-3/TRBV12-4,.,TRBJ2-7,.,TGTGCCAGCAGCCGGACTTATTACGAGCAGTACTTC,CASSRTYYEQYF
TRBV30,.,TRBJ1-1,.,TGTGCCTGGGGGGCGGCGCGAACTGAAGCTTTCTTT,CAWGAARTEAFF
TRBV12-3/TRBV12-4,.,TRBJ1-4,TRBD1,TGTGCCAGCTCTCTTCGGGGACAGGGGAATGAAAAACTGTTTTTT,CASSLRGQGNEKLFF
TRBV20-1,.,TRBJ2-1,TRBD2,TGCAGTGCTGGCGGGACTAGCGGGAGGACAGGGAAGTACAATGAGCAGTTCTTC,CSAGGTSGRTGKYNEQFF
TRBV4-3,few,TRBJ1-5,.,TGCGCCAGCAGCCAAGATGTGCGAGGTTGGGGCGGCAATCAGCCCCAGCATTTT,CASSQDVRGWGGNQPQHF
TRBV20-1,once,TRBJ1-2,.,TGCAGTGCCCCCAGCGGGAACTATGGCTACACCTTC,CSAPSGNYGYTF
TRBV25-1,.,TRBJ2-1,.,TGTGCCAGCAGTGAATGGGGCGGGTCAGAGGTTGGGGTGGATGAGCAGTTCTTC,CASSEWGGSEVGVDEQFF
TRBV7-9,.,TRBJ2-7,TRBD2,TGTGCCAGCAGCCGTAGGACTAGCGGGATTCTCAACTACGAGCAGTACTTC,CASSRRTSGILNYEQYF
TRBV7-9,few,TRBJ2-5,.,TGTGCCAGCAGTGGAAGGGATTCCCAAGAGACCCAGTACTTC,CASSGRDSQETQYF
TRBV27,.,TRBJ1-1,.,TGTGCCAGCAGTCCGCTCCTTGAAACTGAAGCTTTCTTT,CASSPLLETEAFF
TRBV4-2,.,TRBJ2-7,.,TGTGCCAGCAGCCAAGAGGCAGTAGCATTACGGGAGCAGTACTTC,CASSQEAVALREQYF
TRBV6-1,.,TRBJ1-1,.,TGTGCCAGCGCTCCTAATGGGAACACTGAAGCTTCCTTT,CASAPNGNTEASF
TRBV13,few,TRBJ2-1,TRBD2,TGTGCCAGCAGCATAGGACTAGCGGGAGGGCCTAACAATGAGCAGTTCTTC,CASSIGLAGGPNNEQFF
TRBV27,.,TRBJ2-5,.,TGTGCCAGCAGAAAGCTGGGGGGCGAGACCCAGTACTTC,CASRKLGGETQYF
TRBV13,.,TRBJ2-1,TRBD2,TGTGCCAGCAGCTCCGGACTAGCGGGGGGTTTTGTGGATGAGCAGTTCTTC,CASSSGLAGGFVDEQFF
TRBV4-2,.,TRBJ1-3,.,TGTGCCAGCAGCCAAGATACCGGGAGCTCTGGAAACACCATATATTTT,CASSQDTGSSGNTIYF
TRBV7-9,.,TRBJ2-3,.,TGTGCCAGCAGCTTAGGTTTTAGCGGCCCCACAGATACGCAGTATTTT,CASSLGFSGPTDTQYF
TRBV3-1,.,TRBJ2-1,TRBD2,TGTGCCAGCAGCCAGGCCCTCGGGAGGAATGAGCAGTTCTTC,CASSQALGRNEQFF
TRBV19,.,TRBJ2-3,.,TGTGCCAGTAAGCTGGGCCCAGCGACCTACAGGCTTGAGGACACAGATACGCAGTATTTT,CASKLGPATYRLEDTDTQYF
TRBV30,.,TRBJ2-2,TRBD2,TGTGCCGCCCTACGACTAGCGGGAGACTCCGGGGAGCTGTTTTTT,CAALRLAGDSGELFF
TRBV9,.,TRBJ2-2,TRBD1,TGTGCCAGCAGCGTCCCGGTACAGGGGGACACCGGGGAGCTGTTTTTT,CASSVPVQGDTGELFF
TRBV10-3,.,TRBJ1-2,TRBD1,TGTGCCATCGAACCCGATTATACCGGGACAGGGGGCAGAAGTGGCTACACCTTC,CAIEPDYTGTGGRSGYTF
TRBV21-1,.,TRBJ2-2,.,TGTGCCAGCAGCAAAGCGCTTTCGAGCAGCGGGAGGGGATCCGGGGAGCTGTTTTTT,CASSKALSSSGRGSGELFF
TRBV7-9,.,TRBJ2-7,TRBD2,TGTGCCAGCAGCTTACGTAGCGGGAGTAGGTACGAGCAGTACTTC,CASSLRSGSRYEQYF
TRBV11-2,.,TRBJ2-7,TRBD1,TGTGCCAGCAGCTTAGCCCTCGGCTGGACAGGCCACCTCTCCTACGAGCAGTACTTC,CASSLALGWTGHLSYEQYF
TRBV7-9,.,TRBJ2-2,.,TGTGCCAGCAGCCCTAGCTACCTGGGAGAGCGAGGACACACCGGGGAGCTGTTTTTT,CASSPSYLGERGHTGELFF
TRBV6-1,.,TRBJ1-2,.,TGTGCCAGCCATGATGGGACGTGGGGCTACACCTTC,CASHDGTWGYTF
TRBV12-3/TRBV12-4,.,TRBJ2-7,.,TGTGCCAGCAGTTTCAGTGAAACCTACGAGCAGTACTTC,CASSFSETYEQYF
TRBV12-3/TRBV12-4,once,TRBJ2-7,.,TGTGCCAGCACACACGGGACTCAACCCTACGAGCAGTACTTC,CASTHGTQPYEQYF
TRBV5-6,.,TRBJ2-2,.,TGTGCCAGCAGCTCCACGGCGGCCGGGGAGCTGTTTTTT,CASSSTAAGELFF
TRBV27,.,TRBJ2-7,TRBD2,TGTGCCAGCAGTTCGGGACTAGCGGGAAGAAATAACGAGCAGTACTTC,CASSSGLAGRNNEQYF
TRBV6-6,.,TRBJ2-7,TRBD2,TGTGCCAGCAGTTACGGTGGCGGGAGGCCCCACGAGCAGTACTTC,CASSYGGGRPHEQYF
TRBV7-9,once,TRBJ2-7,.,TGTGCCAGCAGCTTACTAACGGCACCCTACGAGCAGTACTTC,CASSLLTAPYEQYF
TRBV30,.,TRBJ1-3,.,TGTGCCTGGAAGGGATCTGGAAACACCATATATTTT,CAWKGSGNTIYF
TRBV19,.,TRBJ1-1,.,TGTGCCAGTAGTATTTCCAGGGAGAGTGAAGCTTTCTTT,CASSISRESEAFF
TRBV4-1,.,TRBJ2-3,.,TGCGCCAGCGAACCCGGGAAGGGACATAGTACGCAGTATTTT,CASEPGKGHSTQYF
TRBV6-5,.,TRBJ1-2,.,TGTGCCAGCAGTTACAAGCAGTCTCACTATGGCTACACCTTC,CASSYKQSHYGYTF
TRBV11-2,.,TRBJ2-1,.,TGTGCCAGCAGCTTAACCCACCTGCCGGCCTACAATGAGCAGTTCTTC,CASSLTHLPAYNEQFF
TRBV19,.,TRBJ2-7,.,TGTGCCAGTGGTGCAGAAAGTTACGAGCAGTACTTC,CASGAESYEQYF
TRBV24-1,.,TRBJ1-5,TRBD1,TGTGCCACCAGTCCCGGACAGGGTAGCAATCAGCCCCAGCATTTT,CATSPGQGSNQPQHF
TRBV3-1,.,TRBJ1-1,.,TGTGCCAGCAGCCAAGATTCAGCCTACACTGAAGCTTTCTTT,CASSQDSAYTEAFF
TRBV11-2,.,TRBJ2-1,.,TGTGCCAGCACCAATTTGAGGGGGGCCTCCCTCTCCTACAATGAGCAGTTCTTC,CASTNLRGASLSYNEQFF